This T cell receptor beta chain was identified in a study of identical twins. This clonotype was observed a few times. Each CDR3 protein is one row after TCRdb ran MiXCR on the 5' RACE reads. Among about 890,000 distinct CDR3 sequences, approximately 13% were seen once, and the ten largest hold 1.5% to 2%. The V gene lost 4 bases and the J gene lost 6 bases, with 16 bases spanning the gap. Germline CDR1 reads SGHRS; CDR2 reads YFSETQ. The CDR3 totals 14 residues. A further study also used this sample, focusing on yellow fever vaccine responses in identical twins. From that report: A vaccine T cell response that seemed partly convergent and partly personalized was reported in twins.

The source of this sequence is a young woman in good health. V is TRBV5-1 and J is TRBJ1-2, with D possibly matching TRBD1 (5 bases). Sequencing was performed on PBMCs. The CDR3 reads CASSENQGVDGYTF. CDR3 bases: TGCGCCAGCAGCGAGAATCAGGGTGTCGATGGCTACACCTTC.